The clone carrying this TCR beta chain has at least ten counts. Its antigen is unknown. The data derive from a study of Graves' ophthalmopathy and Graves' hyperthyroidism. About the study: The study drew peripheral blood at initial diagnosis, before any treatment.

Transcripts of RNA were the source for amplifying TCR beta CDR3 regions. RT-PCR was first run with HTBI primers, then multiplex PCR in a second round. TCRdb processed the multiplex PCR reads anew with MiXCR; each CDR3 protein has one entry. The table lists hundreds of thousands of distinct CDR3 sequences, about 20% of them singletons, with more than 5.5% in the top ten. Study-wide findings and caveats: Detection in blood was also observed for most expanded thyroid clonotypes above 0.001 frequency.

Stable hyperthyroid donors showed no ophthalmopathy during 18 months follow-up. Fresh peripheral blood, about 10 ml, was the PBMC source. The V end lost 8 bases, the J end lost 3 bases, and 5 bases lay between the germline ends. The V gene's germline CDR1 is MNHNS and CDR2 SASEGT. The length of the CDR3 is 11 residues. The sequencing input was peripheral blood. The sequence came from a woman younger than 35 with stable Graves' hyperthyroidism. Some clones in this sample may be carry-over from other donors' samples. The rearrangement joins TRBV6-1 to TRBJ1-5; no firm D call. DNA for the CDR3: TGTGCCAGCCGGGACAATCAGCCCCAGCATTTT. Translating it yields CASRDNQPQHF.